This TCR gamma chain was observed in a study of gamma delta lymphoproliferative disorders and STAT genes. Study overall: Gamma-chain libraries were built from at least 50 ng of genomic DNA with the LymphoTrack Dx TCRG Assay. Findings of the study overall: Most major patient clonotypes were shared with at least one healthy donor.

Sequencing used genomic DNA taken from PBMCs of patients and controls. Germline V lookup: CDR1 VTNTFY, CDR2 YDVSTARD (reference sequence). The CDR3 has 20 residues. TCRdb re-analyzed the multiplex PCR reads via CATT. The data contain 1,700 or so gamma-chain clones, more than 15% of them singletons. This clone was picked up a small number of times. Antigen: not known. TCRdb has a much larger clone's protein, which differs at residue 3 from the translation of this DNA, likely because of a read error; what is shown is the protein translated from the DNA. The sequenced sample was blood. The chain links TRGV3 to TRGJP2. Here the J gene came from matching the DNA to germline, since TCRdb omits it. This sequence originates from a human donor in good health. CDR3 DNA sequence: TGTGCCGCCTGGGACAGGCTTGTGGTCCCGAAATATAGTAGTGATTGGATCAAGACGTTT. It encodes CAAWDRLVVPKYSSDWIKTF.